This T cell receptor beta chain was sequenced during a study of blood T cells in healthy people across ages. Study results and limitations: PBMC samples, being unsorted, prevented any conclusive comparison of naive and antigen-experienced cells. Versus aged donors, long-lived donors had higher diversity and more naive CD4+ cells.

Trimming stripped 0 bases from V and 2 bases from J, with 12 bases between. The CDR3 length is 16 residues. Then a second PCR, running roughly 6 to 11 cycles, was carried out with a sample-barcoded 5' primer and a J-beta primer mix. Each cDNA molecule was tagged by a template-switch adaptor that had 12 random nucleotides. There were at least 2.5 million CDR3-containing paired-end reads obtained from each sample. TCRdb reprocessed the 5' RACE reads with MiXCR, giving one entry per CDR3 protein. The table has approximately 600,000 distinct CDR3 sequences, 45% to 65% seen once. As regards this clonotype: What it recognizes is unknown.

This rearrangement joins TRBV12-3 or TRBV12-4 to TRBJ2-3; possible D gene TRBD2, 6 bases. The sequencing sample was made of blood. This receptor was obtained from a man aged 60 to 69 in good health. CDR3 bases: TGTGCCAGCAGTTTAGCTGGGGCGGGGATCACAGATACGCAGTATTTT. This gives the protein CASSLAGAGITDTQYF.